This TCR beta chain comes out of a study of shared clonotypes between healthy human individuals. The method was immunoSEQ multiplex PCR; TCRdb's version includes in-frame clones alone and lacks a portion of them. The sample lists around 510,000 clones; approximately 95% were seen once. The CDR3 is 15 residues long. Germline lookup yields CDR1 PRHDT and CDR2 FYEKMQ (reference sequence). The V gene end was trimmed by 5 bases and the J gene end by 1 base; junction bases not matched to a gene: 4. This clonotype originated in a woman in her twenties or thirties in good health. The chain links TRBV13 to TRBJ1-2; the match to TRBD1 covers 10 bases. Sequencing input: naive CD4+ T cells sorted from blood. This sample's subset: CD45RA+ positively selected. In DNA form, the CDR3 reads TGTGCCAGCAGCCGACGGGACAGGGGTAACTATGGCTACACCTTC. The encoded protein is CASSRRDRGNYGYTF.